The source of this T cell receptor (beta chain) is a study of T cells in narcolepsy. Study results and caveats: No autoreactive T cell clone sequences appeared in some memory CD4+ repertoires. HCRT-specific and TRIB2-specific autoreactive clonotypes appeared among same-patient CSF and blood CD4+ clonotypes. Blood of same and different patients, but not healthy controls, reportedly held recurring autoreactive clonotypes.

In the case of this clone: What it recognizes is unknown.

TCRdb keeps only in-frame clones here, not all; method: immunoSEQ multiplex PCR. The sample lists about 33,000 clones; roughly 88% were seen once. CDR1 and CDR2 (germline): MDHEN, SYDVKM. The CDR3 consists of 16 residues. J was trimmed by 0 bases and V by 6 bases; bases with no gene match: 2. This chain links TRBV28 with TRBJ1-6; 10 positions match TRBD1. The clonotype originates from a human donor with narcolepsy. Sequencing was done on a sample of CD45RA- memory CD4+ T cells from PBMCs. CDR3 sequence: CASRTGGSSYNSPLHF. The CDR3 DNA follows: TGTGCCAGCAGGACAGGGGGCAGCTCCTATAATTCACCCCTCCACTTT.